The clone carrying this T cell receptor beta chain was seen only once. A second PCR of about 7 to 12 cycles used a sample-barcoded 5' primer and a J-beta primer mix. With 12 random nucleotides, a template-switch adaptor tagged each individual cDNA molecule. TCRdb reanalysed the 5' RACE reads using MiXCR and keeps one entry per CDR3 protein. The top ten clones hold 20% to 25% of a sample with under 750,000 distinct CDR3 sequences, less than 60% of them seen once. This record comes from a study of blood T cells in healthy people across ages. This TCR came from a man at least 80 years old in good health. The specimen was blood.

CDR3 DNA: TGTGCCAGCAGCCAAGATATGAGGGCAGGGAAAGAGACCCAGTTCTTC. This encodes CASSQDMRAGKETQFF. This chain uses TRBV4-2 with TRBJ2-1, with D perhaps being TRBD1 or TRBD2 (5 bases each). The ends were cut back, 0 bases at V and 13 bases at J, with 22 bases in the middle. Germline values: CDR1 LGHNA, CDR2 YNFKEQ. This CDR3 is built from 16 residues.